Listed here are 22 T cell receptor beta chains from one sample, sequenced in a study of T cells in localized non-small cell lung cancer. Profiling relied on immunoSEQ multiplex PCR, and the TCRdb table lists in-frame clones only, not all of them. The repertoire holds almost 40,000 clones, with roughly 83% as singletons. This specimen consisted of PBMCs, obtained before any cancer treatment. The receptors were gathered from a woman aged 35-75 years with stage II squamous cell lung carcinoma.

This sequence joins TRBV7-9 and TRBJ1-2, with TRBD1 as a possible D gene (5 bases). The CDR3 has 14 amino acids. CDR1 is SEHNR and CDR2 is FQNEAQ in the germline V gene (reference sequence). Trimming removed 5 bases from V and 7 bases from J, with 17 bases in between. The CDR3 DNA sequence: TGTGCCAGCAGCCAAAGGAAGGGACGGGTTGGCTACACCTTC. Protein sequence: CASSQRKGRVGYTF.

This sequence joins TRBV7-2 and TRBJ2-1; 12 nucleotides align to TRBD2. Germline loops: CDR1 SGHTA, CDR2 FQGNSA. The CDR3 length is 15 residues. J lost 6 bases, V lost 5 bases, and 5 bases had no gene match. CDR3 residues: CASSTGTSGPNEQFF. Here the CDR3 DNA reads TGTGCCAGCAGCACAGGGACTAGCGGGCCCAATGAGCAGTTCTTC.

This clone was seen a handful of times. J is TRBJ1-5 and V is TRBV19; D gene uncertain. Germline CDR1 LNHDA, CDR2 SQIVND (reference sequence). The CDR3 consists of 13 residues. Trimming stripped 3 bases from V and 5 bases from J, with 8 bases between. The CDR3, as DNA: TGTGCCAGTAGTATGACGATCGATCAGCCCCAGCATTTT. The encoded protein is CASSMTIDQPQHF.

The chain has TRBV5-1 and TRBJ1-4; tentatively, D is TRBD1 (5 bases). Looked up from germline, CDR1 is SGHRS and CDR2 is YFSETQ. Trimming removed 3 bases from V and 0 bases from J, with 15 bases in between. The CDR3 runs 17 residues. CDR3 sequence (DNA): TGCGCCAGCAGCTGGGACTTCAAACATGCAACTAATGAAAAACTGTTTTTT. This encodes CASSWDFKHATNEKLFF.

This clone was seen only a few times. The chain is built from TRBV29-1 and TRBJ2-1; 15 nucleotides line up with TRBD2. This CDR3 region has 15 residues. Trimming at V came to 1 base and at J to 8 bases, leaving 3 bases not matched to a gene. CDR1 and CDR2 (germline): SQVTM, ANQGSEA. CDR3 nucleotide sequence: TGCAGCGTTGAAGGGACTAGCGGGAGGGGAGATGAGCAGTTCTTC. Its translation: CSVEGTSGRGDEQFF.

V usage is TRBV5-1 and J usage is TRBJ2-7, with D perhaps matching TRBD2 (6 bases). CDR3 length: 15 residues. Germline V gene data show CDR1 as SGHRS and CDR2 as YFSETQ. V shed 0 bases and J shed 0 bases, with 10 bases lying between them. The CDR3 is CASSLVAGSSYEQYF. The CDR3 nucleotides read TGCGCCAGCAGCTTGGTTGCGGGGAGCTCCTACGAGCAGTACTTC.

The chain employs TRBV7-9 and TRBJ1-2, with D unresolved. Trimming took 8 bases from V and 7 from J, leaving 20 bases between them. This CDR3 contains 14 residues. Per germline, CDR1 SEHNR and CDR2 FQNEAQ (reference sequence). The CDR3 sequence is CASLQNSGRGGYTF. CDR3 nucleotide sequence: TGTGCCAGCCTTCAGAACAGTGGCCGAGGTGGCTACACCTTC.

This clone was recorded once. The chain couples TRBV28 to TRBJ2-1, with D tentatively TRBD2 (6 bases). The CDR3 is 12 residues long. V lost 5 bases to trimming and J lost 15 bases, with 17 bases between them. CDR1 is MDHEN and CDR2 is SYDVKM in the germline V gene. The CDR3 coding sequence is TGTGCCAGCAGTCCAAGACCGGGAGATGGGTTCTTC. Translation gives CASSPRPGDGFF.

In its sample, this clone was seen a few times. The CDR3 sequence is CASKLYVGAEAEAFF. The CDR3 coding sequence is TGTGCCAGTAAATTGTACGTTGGGGCAGAGGCTGAAGCTTTCTTT. The chain recombines TRBV19 with TRBJ1-1; possible D gene TRBD1, 5 bases. V was trimmed by 7 bases and J by 6 bases, leaving 21 bases between them. This CDR3 region has 15 residues. Germline V lookup: CDR1 LNHDA, CDR2 SQIVND (reference sequence). Full variable domain (outside the CDR3, taken from reference TRBV19 and TRBJ1-1): DGGITQSPKYLFRKEGQNVTLSCEQNLNHDAMYWYRQDPGQGLRLIYYSQIVNDFQKGDIAEGYSVSREKKESFPLTVTSAQKNPTAFYLCASKLYVGAEAEAFFGQGTRLTVV.

The V and J genes are TRBV7-9 and TRBJ1-1; possible D gene TRBD1, 6 bases. V dropped 2 bases and J dropped 7 bases, with 20 bases sitting between them. The germline V gene has CDR1 SEHNR and CDR2 FQNEAQ (reference sequence). The CDR3 length is 16 residues. The CDR3 here is CASSLSPVGGGGEAFF. CDR3 in DNA: TGTGCCAGCAGCTTAAGTCCTGTGGGGGGCGGAGGTGAAGCTTTCTTT.

This clone was counted once. The chain is built from TRBV28 and TRBJ2-5, with TRBD1 matching 11 bases. CDR3 length equals 16 residues. J was trimmed by 2 bases and V by 7 bases; bases with no gene match: 9. In germline, CDR1 is MDHEN, CDR2 SYDVKM. This CDR3 reads CASTAADRGLQETQYF. CDR3 coding DNA: TGTGCCAGCACCGCCGCGGACAGGGGGCTTCAAGAGACCCAGTACTTC.

The genes are TRBV4-2 and TRBJ1-6, with unresolved D. Germline values: CDR1 LGHNA, CDR2 YNFKEQ. This CDR3 is built from 17 residues. V dropped 1 base and J dropped 10 bases, with 20 bases sitting between them. CDR3 DNA: TGTGCCAGCAGCCAAGTCGTGGGTAGGGTAGGCCTATCACCCCTCCACTTT. Translating gives CASSQVVGRVGLSPLHF.

The V call is TRBV11-2, the J call TRBJ1-3; D remains unclear. In germline, CDR1 is SGHAT, CDR2 FQNNGV. CDR3 length equals 16 residues. V lost 6 bases and J lost 0, with 15 bases in between. CDR3: CASSVTVGSSGNTIYF. In DNA, the CDR3 is TGTGCCAGCAGTGTGACCGTTGGATCCTCTGGAAACACCATATATTTT. Drawing the rest from reference TRBV11-2 and TRBJ1-3, the complete variable domain is EAGVAQSPRYKIIEKRQSVAFWCNPISGHATLYWYQQILGQGPKLLIQFQNNGVVDDSQLPKDRFSAERLKGVDSTLKIQPAKLEDSAVYLCASSVTVGSSGNTIYFGEGSWLTVV.

The chain has TRBV11-2 and TRBJ2-7; TRBD1 matches 8 bases. J lost 4 bases, V lost 1 base, and 6 bases had no gene match. CDR1 SGHAT and CDR2 FQNNGV come from the germline V gene. The CDR3 length is 15 residues. The CDR3 spells CASSLAAGTGYEQYV. The DNA of the CDR3 is TGTGCCAGCAGCTTAGCCGCCGGGACAGGATACGAGCAGTACGTC.

This clone was recorded once. As DNA, the CDR3 is TGTGCCAGCAGCGAAGGCCCGGGGCGGGAGACCCAGTACTTC. It is translated as CASSEGPGRETQYF. The chain has TRBV7-2 and TRBJ2-5, with D perhaps given as TRBD1 or TRBD2 (5 bases each). The CDR3 is 14 amino acids. Trimming shortened V by 5 bases and J by 5 bases, and 15 bases separated the two germline ends. Germline assignment: CDR1 SGHTA and CDR2 FQGNSA.

The J gene is TRBJ1-5, the V gene TRBV4-1, with a weak D call TRBD1 (5 bases). In germline, CDR1 is MGHRA, CDR2 YSYEKL. V dropped 5 bases and J dropped 1 base, with 9 bases sitting between them. The length of the CDR3 is 14 residues. CDR3 region: CASSAGDSNQPQHF. The CDR3, as DNA: TGCGCCAGCAGCGCTGGGGACAGCAATCAGCCCCAGCATTTT.

This sequence joins TRBV18 and TRBJ2-1; tentative D call: TRBD1 (6 bases). Trimming took off 4 bases at V and 9 bases at J, with 13 bases between the two ends. Germline V CDR1 and CDR2: KGHSH, LQKENI. CDR3 size: 13 residues. CDR3 protein: CASSLPGVAEQFF. CDR3 sequence (DNA): TGTGCCAGCTCACTCCCAGGGGTCGCTGAGCAGTTCTTC.

The chain recombines TRBV19 with TRBJ2-2; the D gene is possibly TRBD2 (6 bases). Looked up from germline, CDR1 is LNHDA and CDR2 is SQIVND (reference sequence). This CDR3 comprises 14 residues. V shed 7 bases and J shed 1 base, with 10 bases lying between them. This CDR3 reads CASKPGRNTGELFF. CDR3 in DNA: TGTGCCAGTAAACCCGGGAGGAACACCGGGGAGCTGTTTTTT.

This chain links TRBV19 with TRBJ1-1; TRBD1 agrees at 10 bases. CDR1 is LNHDA and CDR2 is SQIVND in the germline V gene (reference sequence). Unmatched junction bases numbered 8, after V lost 6 bases and J lost 4 bases. The CDR3 extends over 15 amino acids. The CDR3 protein is CASSDKTGGTTEAFF. For the CDR3, the DNA is TGTGCCAGTAGCGATAAGACAGGGGGCACCACTGAAGCTTTCTTT.

The J gene is TRBJ1-6, the V gene TRBV9, with D maybe TRBD1 (5 bases). With 7 bases removed from V and 0 bases from J, the gap between germline ends came to 11 bases. The germline V gene has CDR1 SGDLS and CDR2 YYNGEE. The CDR3 length is 15 residues. CDR3 nucleotides: TGTGCCAGCGGGAACGGGGGCTCCTATAATTCACCCCTCCACTTT. It encodes CASGNGGSYNSPLHF.

Only one count was recorded for this clone. The CDR3 loop reads CASEWTDGYTF. In nucleotides, the CDR3 is TGTGCCAGCGAGTGGACAGATGGCTACACCTTC. The V call is TRBV6-4, the J call TRBJ1-2; perhaps TRBD1 as D (6 bases). The CDR3 consists of 11 residues. Per germline, CDR1 MRHNA and CDR2 SNTAGT. Trimming removed 8 bases at V and 6 bases at J, with 10 bases between.

The rearrangement uses TRBV7-8 and TRBJ2-3, with TRBD2 as a possible D gene (5 bases). Germline CDR1 reads SGHVS; CDR2 reads FQNEAQ. Trimming shortened V by 1 base and J by 6 bases, and 14 bases separated the two germline ends. CDR3 length: 15 amino acids. The CDR3 sequence: CASSLVLGSGDTQYF. Written as DNA, the CDR3 is TGTGCCAGCAGCTTAGTATTGGGGTCGGGGGATACGCAGTATTTT.